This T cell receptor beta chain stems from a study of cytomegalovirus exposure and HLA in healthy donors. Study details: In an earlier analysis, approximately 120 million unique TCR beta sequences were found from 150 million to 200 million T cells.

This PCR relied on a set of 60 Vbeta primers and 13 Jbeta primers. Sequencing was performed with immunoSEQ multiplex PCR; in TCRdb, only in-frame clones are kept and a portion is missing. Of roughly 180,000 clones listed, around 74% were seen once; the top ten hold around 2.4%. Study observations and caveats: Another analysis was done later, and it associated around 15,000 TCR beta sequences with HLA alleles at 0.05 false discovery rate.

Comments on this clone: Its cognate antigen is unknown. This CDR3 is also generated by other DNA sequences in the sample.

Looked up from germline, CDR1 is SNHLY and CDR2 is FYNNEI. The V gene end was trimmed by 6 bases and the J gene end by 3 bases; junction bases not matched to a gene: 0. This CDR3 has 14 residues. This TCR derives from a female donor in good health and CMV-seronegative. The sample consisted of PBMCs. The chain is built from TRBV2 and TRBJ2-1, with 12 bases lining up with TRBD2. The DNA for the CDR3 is TGTGCCAGCAGGGGACTAGCGGGCTACAATGAGCAGTTCTTC. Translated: CASRGLAGYNEQFF. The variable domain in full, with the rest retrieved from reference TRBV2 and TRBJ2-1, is EPEVTQTPSHQVTQMGQEVILRCVPISNHLYFYWYRQILGQKVEFLVSFYNNEISEKSEIFDDQFSVERPDGSNFTLKIRSTKLEDSAMYFCASRGLAGYNEQFFGPGTRLTVL.